This TCR beta chain is from a study of cytomegalovirus exposure and HLA in healthy donors. Study-wide background: According to later analysis, the same platform produced the roughly 120 validation and several hundred first-cohort repertoires.

About this clone itself: Its antigen remains unidentified.

General study points: The study recorded about 150 TCR beta chains that were cytomegalovirus-associated. Among TCR sequences, most were rare, though some public TCRs appeared in many donors. Confirmation in vitro established that a few CMV-associated chains were specific for CMV antigens.

This CDR3 is 15 amino acids long. Trimming took 3 bases from V and 1 from J; bases not matched to a gene: 5. Germline-derived CDR1 and CDR2 are WNHNN and SYGVQD (reference sequence). The data were produced by immunoSEQ multiplex PCR, yet TCRdb's version contains in-frame clones alone and is incomplete. The data contain roughly 190,000 clones, about 84% of them singletons. The chain joins TRBV10-1 to TRBJ1-1; the match to TRBD1 covers 7 bases. The TCR was taken from a woman younger than 30 in good health and CMV-seronegative. Sequenced: PBMCs. CDR3 DNA sequence: TGCGCCAGCAGTGACTATACAGGGGCGAACACTGAAGCTTTCTTT. Protein sequence: CASSDYTGANTEAFF.